This is a list of T cell receptor beta chains from one sample in a study of T cell repertoires in cytomegalovirus infection. TCRdb re-called the reads through MiXCR, storing one row per CDR3 protein. The table lists 200,000 to 300,000 distinct CDR3 sequences, 8% to 9.5% of them singletons. The specimen sequenced was PBMCs. Every receptor here comes from a human donor in good health (CMV status not recorded). Some clones in this sample may be carry-over from other donors' samples. Both conserved end residues are part of each CDR3. D genes are given only for firm matches. For some rows the clone size is stated as once, few or many, or as a class when expanded; others skip it.

j_gene,v_gene,abundance,d_gene,CDR3aa,CDR3nt
TRBJ2-7,TRBV7-2,many,TRBD2,CASSRATSGSYEQYF,TGTGCCAGCAGCCGCGCAACTAGCGGATCCTACGAGCAGTACTTC
TRBJ2-3,TRBV7-6,many,.,CASSPHGTMNTDTQYF,TGTGCCAGCAGCCCACACGGGACAATGAACACAGATACGCAGTATTTT
TRBJ2-3,TRBV20-1,.,TRBD2,CSARASGRREPTDTQYF,TGCAGTGCTAGGGCTAGCGGGAGGCGAGAACCCACAGATACGCAGTATTTT
TRBJ1-1,TRBV7-2,many,.,CASSPAGEAFF,TGTGCCAGCAGCCCGGCGGGGGAAGCTTTCTTT
TRBJ1-4,TRBV28,many,.,CASSSPLEKLFF,TGTGCCAGCAGTTCCCCTCTTGAAAAACTGTTTTTT
TRBJ2-2,TRBV7-2,many,TRBD1,CASSSRQGGLGELFF,TGTGCCAGCAGCTCCCGACAGGGGGGGCTCGGGGAGCTGTTTTTT
TRBJ2-5,TRBV7-2,many,.,CASSRGTALRPQYF,TGTGCCAGCAGTCGTGGGACGGCCCTACGACCCCAGTACTTC
TRBJ2-7,TRBV18,few,TRBD1,CASSVTGGNEQYF,TGTGCCAGCTCAGTCACAGGGGGGAACGAGCAGTACTTC
TRBJ2-5,TRBV6-1,many,TRBD2,CASRGLAGVETQYF,TGTGCCAGCAGGGGACTAGCGGGAGTTGAGACCCAGTACTTC
TRBJ2-7,TRBV11-2,few,TRBD2,CASRAGGGPYEQYF,TGTGCCAGCCGGGCGGGGGGGGGGCCTTACGAGCAGTACTTC
TRBJ1-1,TRBV7-8,many,.,CASSRMDRSRLGF,TGTGCCAGCAGCCGAATGGACAGATCTCGGTTGGGCTTT
TRBJ2-5,TRBV7-6,many,TRBD2,CASSALAGGPRGETQYF,TGTGCCAGCAGCGCACTAGCGGGAGGGCCAAGAGGAGAGACCCAGTACTTC
TRBJ1-5,TRBV6-1,many,.,CASTDTVPQPQHF,TGTGCCAGCACTGACACTGTACCACAGCCCCAGCATTTT
TRBJ2-3,TRBV7-9,many,TRBD2,CASSSWTSGTDTQYF,TGTGCCAGCAGCTCGTGGACTAGCGGCACAGATACGCAGTATTTT
TRBJ2-3,TRBV29-1,.,.,CTTLVGDTQYF,TGCACCACCCTGGTGGGTGATACGCAGTATTTT
TRBJ1-6,TRBV6-2/TRBV6-3,few,TRBD1,CASSYPNKPGQLDYSLHF,TGTGCCAGCAGTTACCCAAATAAACCGGGACAGTTGGATTACTCCCTCCACTTT
TRBJ2-7,TRBV6-2/TRBV6-3,few,.,CASSDSPYEQYF,TGTGCCAGTTCCGACTCTCCCTACGAGCAGTACTTC
TRBJ1-1,TRBV14,many,.,CASSQEVPGGEAFF,TGTGCCAGCAGCCAAGAAGTACCAGGAGGTGAAGCTTTCTTT
TRBJ2-3,TRBV4-3,.,.,CASSRLGDPSTDTQYF,TGCGCCAGCAGCCGCCTTGGGGACCCCAGCACAGATACGCAGTATTTT
TRBJ2-2,TRBV12-3/TRBV12-4,many,.,CASSPGTLIGELFF,TGTGCCAGCAGTCCCGGGACTTTGATCGGGGAGCTGTTTTTT
TRBJ2-7,TRBV20-1,.,TRBD1,CSARVTGTGGSYEQYF,TGCAGTGCTAGAGTTACCGGGACAGGGGGCTCCTACGAGCAGTACTTC
TRBJ1-2,TRBV19,few,.,CASVGQGHGYTF,TGTGCCAGTGTCGGGCAGGGCCATGGCTACACCTTC
TRBJ1-3,TRBV2,many,TRBD1,CASRLTGESGNTIYF,TGTGCCAGCCGACTTACAGGGGAGTCTGGAAACACCATATATTTT
TRBJ1-2,TRBV9,few,.,CASSSRPGDGYTF,TGTGCCAGCAGCTCAAGGCCAGGGGACGGCTACACCTTC
TRBJ2-2,TRBV6-1,many,TRBD2,CASTERGGIGELFF,TGTGCCAGCACGGAGCGGGGAGGGATCGGGGAGCTGTTTTTT
TRBJ1-5,TRBV7-2,many,TRBD1,CASRGTGEHQPQHF,TGTGCCAGCAGAGGGACAGGGGAACATCAGCCCCAGCATTTT
TRBJ2-1,TRBV7-2,many,TRBD2,CASSLDSTGTSGGVWDNEQFF,TGTGCCAGCAGCTTAGATTCTACCGGGACTAGCGGGGGAGTTTGGGACAATGAGCAGTTCTTC
TRBJ2-5,TRBV7-2,many,.,CASSLDSRAETQYF,TGTGCCAGCAGCTTAGACTCTAGGGCGGAGACCCAGTACTTC
TRBJ2-7,TRBV20-1,few,.,CSALSPLVSGEQYF,TGCAGTGCTCTCTCCCCCTTGGTCTCTGGGGAGCAGTACTTC
TRBJ2-1,TRBV7-2,many,.,CASSPQTGTSYNEQFF,TGTGCCAGCAGCCCTCAGACAGGAACCAGCTACAATGAGCAGTTCTTC
TRBJ2-2,TRBV7-2,many,TRBD2,CASSWTSGKGGELFF,TGTGCCAGCAGCTGGACTAGCGGGAAGGGCGGGGAGCTGTTTTTT
TRBJ2-3,TRBV7-2,many,TRBD2,CASSPTLAGTDTQYF,TGTGCCAGCAGCCCCACCCTAGCGGGCACAGATACGCAGTATTTT
TRBJ2-1,TRBV7-2,many,.,CASSPEQGRNEQFF,TGTGCCAGCAGCCCGGAACAGGGTAGGAATGAGCAGTTCTTC
TRBJ2-6,TRBV7-7,many,.,CASSPVGANVLTF,TGTGCCAGCAGCCCCGTTGGGGCCAACGTCCTGACTTTC
TRBJ1-5,TRBV28,many,TRBD1,CASSLNRGRSNQPQHF,TGTGCCAGCAGTTTGAACAGGGGGCGCAGCAATCAGCCCCAGCATTTT
TRBJ2-7,TRBV6-2/TRBV6-3,many,TRBD1,CASSSGQAFSYEQYF,TGTGCCAGCAGTTCCGGACAGGCTTTCTCCTACGAGCAGTACTTC
TRBJ2-2,TRBV2,few,.,CASDSGYTNTGELFF,TGTGCCAGCGACTCTGGCTATACGAACACCGGGGAGCTGTTTTTT
TRBJ2-1,TRBV28,.,.,CASKTTGLGVF,TGTGCCAGCAAAACGACAGGTCTGGGAGTCTTC
TRBJ1-3,TRBV12-3/TRBV12-4,many,.,CASNRESGNTIYF,TGTGCCAGTAACCGGGAATCTGGAAACACCATATATTTT
TRBJ2-6,TRBV7-2,many,.,CASSFGRGVGANVLTF,TGTGCCAGCAGCTTTGGTAGGGGTGTTGGGGCCAACGTCCTGACTTTC
TRBJ1-2,TRBV9,.,TRBD1,CASSASRDREANYGYTF,TGTGCCAGCAGCGCCAGCCGGGACAGGGAGGCTAACTATGGCTACACCTTC
TRBJ2-3,TRBV7-8,many,TRBD2,CASSLGRLAGDSTDTQYF,TGTGCCAGCAGCTTAGGCCGACTAGCGGGGGATAGCACAGATACGCAGTATTTT
TRBJ2-2,TRBV7-6,many,.,CASSLGQRNTGELFF,TGTGCCAGCAGCTTAGGTCAGAGGAACACCGGGGAGCTGTTTTTT
TRBJ1-3,TRBV11-2,many,TRBD1,CASSLGPPGQDSGNTIYF,TGTGCCAGCAGCTTAGGACCACCGGGACAGGACTCTGGAAACACCATATATTTT
TRBJ2-1,TRBV5-6,many,TRBD1,CASSMTPGQLGDEQFF,TGTGCCAGCAGCATGACACCGGGACAGCTCGGCGATGAGCAGTTCTTC
TRBJ1-2,TRBV7-2,many,.,CASSLMSANYGYTF,TGTGCCAGCAGCTTAATGTCCGCTAACTATGGCTACACCTTC
TRBJ1-2,TRBV7-2,many,TRBD1,CASSLDTGARGDGYTF,TGTGCCAGCAGCTTAGATACAGGGGCCCGGGGGGATGGCTACACCTTC
TRBJ1-1,TRBV20-1,.,.,CSARRWGQNTEAFF,TGCAGTGCTAGACGATGGGGACAGAACACTGAAGCTTTCTTT
TRBJ2-2,TRBV5-1,.,.,CASSLGDTGELFF,TGCGCCAGCAGCTTGGGGGACACCGGGGAGCTGTTTTTT
TRBJ2-3,TRBV7-2,many,TRBD1,CASRESRGLMDTQYF,TGTGCCAGCAGGGAGTCCAGGGGGCTGATGGATACGCAGTATTTT
TRBJ1-2,TRBV4-3,many,.,CASSQAASYGYTF,TGCGCCAGCAGCCAAGCGGCCAGCTATGGCTACACCTTC
TRBJ1-1,TRBV7-2,many,.,CASSGTMNTEAFF,TGTGCCAGCAGCGGTACTATGAACACTGAAGCTTTCTTT
TRBJ2-5,TRBV5-1,many,TRBD2,CASSFTSGGETQYF,TGCGCCAGCAGCTTCACTAGCGGGGGAGAGACCCAGTACTTC
TRBJ2-7,TRBV28,.,.,CASSLHRDSYEQYF,TGTGCCAGCAGTTTACACAGGGATTCCTACGAGCAGTACTTC
TRBJ2-4,TRBV19,many,.,CASSIGPGRLWGSDIQYF,TGTGCCAGTAGTATAGGCCCGGGACGCCTCTGGGGGTCGGACATTCAGTACTTC
TRBJ1-4,TRBV6-1,many,TRBD1,CASSRTGKREKLFF,TGTGCCAGCAGTAGGACAGGGAAGCGTGAAAAACTGTTTTTT
TRBJ2-7,TRBV7-8,many,.,CASSFPSNEQYF,TGTGCCAGCAGCTTCCCCTCGAACGAGCAGTACTTC
TRBJ1-2,TRBV2,many,TRBD1,CASRADRGLHGYTF,TGTGCCAGCAGAGCGGACAGGGGGCTTCATGGCTACACCTTC
TRBJ1-1,TRBV11-1,many,.,CASSSKMNTEAFF,TGTGCCAGCAGCTCTAAGATGAACACTGAAGCTTTCTTT
TRBJ2-3,TRBV7-3,many,.,CASSLNALTTDTQYF,TGTGCCAGCAGCTTAAACGCGCTCACAACAGATACGCAGTATTTT